This T cell receptor beta chain originates from a study of early T cells in non-severe SARS-CoV-2 infection. This CDR3 is 15 amino acids long. Germline lookup yields CDR1 MNHEY and CDR2 SVGEGT. The ends were cut back, 2 bases at V and 2 bases at J, with 7 bases in the middle. This clonotype has just a few counts. Using its own MiXCR run on the 5' RACE reads, TCRdb lists one record per CDR3 protein. The table includes 85,000 to 100,000 distinct CDR3 sequences, roughly 15% detected once. This chain joins TRBV6-2 or TRBV6-3 and TRBJ2-6; maybe TRBD1 (5 bases). The sequenced sample was whole blood. This TCR came from an adult who was a healthcare worker with PCR-confirmed SARS-CoV-2 infection or an uninfected control (not recorded which). CDR3 sequence: CASSYAGPGANVLTF. The DNA for the CDR3 is TGTGCCAGCAGTTACGCAGGGCCTGGGGCCAACGTCCTGACTTTC.